These 22 T cell receptor beta chains share one sample of origin, sequenced in a study of post-analysis software for immune sequencing data. Notes on the study in general: Among 5 or 6 TRBV segments more frequent in patients than controls were TRBV5-6, TRBV5-1 and TRBV20-1.

Their cognate antigens are unknown. Tagging with unique molecular identifiers was a feature of the TCR beta cDNA libraries. Using its own MiXCR run on the PCR reads, TCRdb lists one record per CDR3 protein. The sample contains around 200,000 distinct CDR3 sequences, 29% of which appear only once. Sequencing input: blood. The receptor set was obtained from a girl aged 2-17 years with multiple sclerosis.

A remark on this clonotype: A much larger clone differs by one base, so this may be a read error. This chain links TRBV29-1 with TRBJ2-1, with unresolved D. Trimming pared 8 bases from V and 2 bases from J, leaving 13 bases between. The germline CDR1 and CDR2 sequences are SQVTM and ANQGSEA. The CDR3 loop spans 13 amino acids. CDR3 bases: TGCAGCCCCCTGATAGGCCCCTACAATGAGCAGTTCTTC. Its protein product is CSPLIGPYNEQFF.

This clonotype appeared once. A much larger clone lies one base from this, so it may be a read error. CDR3 residues: CSANTRRRTYGQYF. CDR3 coding DNA: TGCAGTGCTAATACGCGGAGGAGGACTTACGGGCAGTACTTC. V is TRBV20-1 and J is TRBJ2-5, with a weak D call TRBD2 (5 bases). Trimming cost V 4 bases and J 11 bases, with 23 bases left between them. The CDR3 covers 14 residues. Germline V lookup: CDR1 DFQATT, CDR2 SNEGSKA (reference sequence).

This clonotype was picked up many times. This chain links TRBV3-1 with TRBJ2-7, with D maybe TRBD2 (5 bases). The V gene lost 4 bases and the J gene lost 6 bases, with 13 bases spanning the gap. Looked up from germline, CDR1 is LGHDT and CDR2 is YNNKEL (reference sequence). CDR3 length: 13 amino acids. Here the CDR3 DNA reads TGTGCCAGCAGCCGGATGGGAGCTGGCGAGCAGTACTTC. It codes for CASSRMGAGEQYF.

The CDR3 spells CASSSFRMNTEAFF. DNA of the CDR3: TGTGCCAGCAGCTCGTTCCGGATGAACACTGAAGCTTTCTTT. The chain has TRBV7-2 and TRBJ1-1; unclear D gene. This CDR3 has 14 residues. CDR1 is SGHTA, CDR2 FQGNSA, per germline. V dropped 4 bases and J dropped 0 bases, with 9 bases sitting between them.

This clonotype was seen at least ten times. The chain recombines TRBV12-3 or TRBV12-4 with TRBJ2-3, with D hard to call. This CDR3 spans 12 amino acids. Deletions cut 6 bases from V and 5 bases from J, with 9 bases between. The CDR3 sequence: CASSPQRDTQYF. As DNA, the CDR3 is TGTGCCAGCAGCCCTCAAAGAGATACGCAGTATTTT.

CDR3 nucleotides: TGCGCCAGCAGCCAAGAAACATTAAGATCTGTTCGTGGCTACACCTTC. This gives the protein CASSQETLRSVRGYTF. The chain links TRBV4-1 to TRBJ1-2; D not certain. The CDR3 consists of 16 residues. Trimming stripped 0 bases from V and 7 bases from J, with 18 bases between. Germline V gene lookup returns CDR1 MGHRA and CDR2 YSYEKL.

The chain couples TRBV18 to TRBJ1-6; D not resolved. V was pared by 1 base and J by 11 bases, with 9 bases between. CDR3 size: 13 residues. Germline lookup yields CDR1 KGHSH and CDR2 LQKENI. The chain's CDR3 is CASSPREDPPLHF. CDR3 nucleotide sequence: TGTGCCAGCTCACCACGGGAGGATCCACCCCTCCACTTT.

This clonotype appeared a few times. This chain joins TRBV6-5 and TRBJ1-1; TRBD1 aligns across 7 bases. Germline-derived CDR1 and CDR2 are MNHEY and SVGAGI. Trimming removed 0 bases from V and 1 base from J; junction bases left unmatched: 2. The CDR3 length is 15 residues. The CDR3 coding sequence is TGTGCCAGCAGTTACTCCCCAGGGGGGAACACTGAAGCTTTCTTT. Protein: CASSYSPGGNTEAFF.

As regards this clonotype: A clone one base away is much larger, so this may be a read error. This chain joins TRBV7-9 and TRBJ2-3; D is uncertain. The CDR3 covers 14 residues. Germline assignment: CDR1 SEHNR and CDR2 FQNEAQ (reference sequence). The CDR3 DNA follows: TGTGCCAGGAGCTTAAAACATTTGGCGGATACGCAGTATTTT. Translated, it gives CARSLKHLADTQYF.

This clonotype was found many times. The chain links TRBV7-6 to TRBJ2-3; D not resolved. This CDR3 region has 14 residues. Germline V lookup: CDR1 SGHVS, CDR2 FNYEAQ. Between the trimmed V and J ends, which lost 6 bases and 4 bases, there was a span of 14 bases. CDR3 nucleotides: TGTGCCAGCAGTTCTACCCTCACCCCAGATACGCAGTATTTT. It codes for CASSSTLTPDTQYF.

This clonotype showed up many times. The CDR3 nucleotides read TGTGCCAGCAGTGAGGGACAGACCTCCTACAATGAGCAGTTCTTC. It translates to CASSEGQTSYNEQFF. The chain carries TRBV6-1 and TRBJ2-1; 7 bases are shared with TRBD1. Germline assignment: CDR1 MNHNS and CDR2 SASEGT. The ends lost 3 bases at V and 0 bases at J; junction bases unmatched: 2. CDR3 length: 15 amino acids.

This clonotype has ten or more counts. The chain links TRBV6-5 to TRBJ2-7; the D gene is possibly TRBD2 (6 bases). CDR1 and CDR2 from the germline V gene are MNHEY and SVGAGI. V lost 9 bases to trimming and J lost 2 bases, with 17 bases between them. This CDR3 contains 14 residues. CDR3 loop: CARNYPGDPYEQYF. CDR3 nucleotides: TGTGCCAGGAATTATCCGGGGGACCCCTACGAGCAGTACTTC.

The table lists this clonotype with many counts. The chain recombines TRBV28 with TRBJ2-7; the D is unclear. CDR1 and CDR2 from the germline V gene are MDHEN and SYDVKM. The CDR3 length is 13 residues. The germline V and J ends were trimmed by 7 bases and 1 base, with 11 bases remaining between them. The DNA for the CDR3 is TGTGCCAGCAATGGACGGCATTCCTACGAGCAGTACTTC. The encoded protein is CASNGRHSYEQYF.

This clonotype has at least ten counts. This chain joins TRBV4-2 and TRBJ2-1, with D hard to call. CDR3 length: 16 amino acids. Deletions cut 3 bases from V and 5 bases from J, with 17 bases between. The germline V gene encodes CDR1 LGHNA and CDR2 YNFKEQ. CDR3 region: CASSQGLRYDDNEQFF. The CDR3 DNA sequence: TGTGCCAGCAGCCAGGGCCTAAGGTATGACGACAATGAGCAGTTCTTC.

Points on this clonotype: This may come from a read error, since a much larger clone is one base off. The genes are TRBV5-1 and TRBJ1-4, with a possible D match to TRBD1 (6 bases). There are 15 residues in the CDR3. CDR1 SGHRS and CDR2 YFSETQ come from the germline V gene. Trimming took 4 bases from V and 7 from J, leaving 17 bases between them. The CDR3 protein is CASSATGRSGEKLFF. CDR3 DNA: TGCGCCAGCAGCGCCACAGGGCGGTCGGGTGAAAAACTGTTTTTT.

A few counts support this clonotype. The chain couples TRBV5-1 to TRBJ1-4, with D perhaps TRBD1 (6 bases). V was shortened by 4 bases and J by 1 base, with 8 bases between the two germline ends. The CDR3 has 14 residues. Germline V CDR1 and CDR2: SGHRS, YFSETQ. This CDR3 is CASSPTGTNEKLFF. For the CDR3, the DNA is TGCGCCAGCAGCCCGACAGGAACTAATGAAAAACTGTTTTTT.

This clonotype was counted only a few times. The V gene is TRBV6-2 or TRBV6-3, the J gene TRBJ1-5; D is unclear. From germline, CDR1 is MNHEY and CDR2 SVGEGT. Trimming cost V 3 bases and J 5 bases, with 5 bases left between them. This CDR3 is 12 amino acids long. The CDR3 here is CASSYRDQPQHF. DNA for the CDR3: TGTGCCAGCAGTTATAGGGATCAGCCCCAGCATTTT.

In regard to this clonotype: A much larger clone lies one base from this, so it may be a read error. This rearrangement joins TRBV5-1 to TRBJ2-1; D is possibly TRBD1 (6 bases). Trimming removed 2 bases at V and 10 bases at J, with 16 bases between. The CDR3 runs to 14 residues. Germline V gives CDR1 SGHRS, CDR2 YFSETQ. The CDR3 DNA follows: TGCGCCAGCAGCTTTAATCGGGACACCTACGAGCAGTTCTTC. It encodes CASSFNRDTYEQFF. The whole variable domain, filled in from reference TRBV5-1 and TRBJ2-1, reads KAGVTQTPRYLIKTRGQQVTLSCSPISGHRSVSWYQQTPGQGLQFLFEYFSETQRNKGNFPGRFSGRQFSNSRSEMNVSTLELGDSALYLCASSFNRDTYEQFFGPGTRLTVL.

The genes are TRBV5-1 and TRBJ2-2; no clear D. The CDR3 consists of 17 residues. The V and J ends lost 3 bases and 1 base respectively, with 16 bases between them. CDR1 SGHRS and CDR2 YFSETQ come from the germline V gene. DNA for the CDR3: TGCGCCAGCAGCTGGAACCAGGTTCTACAGAACACCGGGGAGCTGTTTTTT. Encoded protein: CASSWNQVLQNTGELFF. Supplemented by reference TRBV5-1 and TRBJ2-2, the full variable domain reads KAGVTQTPRYLIKTRGQQVTLSCSPISGHRSVSWYQQTPGQGLQFLFEYFSETQRNKGNFPGRFSGRQFSNSRSEMNVSTLELGDSALYLCASSWNQVLQNTGELFFGEGSRLTVL.

This clonotype has a handful of counts. The V gene is TRBV5-1, the J gene TRBJ1-1, with D maybe TRBD1 (6 bases). Per germline, CDR1 SGHRS and CDR2 YFSETQ. The CDR3 is made up of 14 amino acids. With 4 bases removed from V and 4 bases from J, the gap between germline ends came to 14 bases. DNA of the CDR3: TGCGCCAGCAGCGTACAGGGTGGAAGCACTGAAGCTTTCTTT. Translation: CASSVQGGSTEAFF.

Ten or more counts support this clonotype. This rearrangement joins TRBV6-6 to TRBJ2-7, with TRBD1 matching 7 bases. CDR1 is MNHNY and CDR2 is SVGAGI in the germline V gene (reference sequence). The CDR3 spans 15 residues. V was pared by 6 bases and J by 5 bases, with 13 bases of the junction left unmatched. CDR3 loop: CASSPNRDSKHEQYF. The CDR3 nucleotides read TGTGCCAGCAGCCCCAATCGGGACAGTAAGCACGAGCAGTACTTC.

This clonotype was counted ten times or more. The chain's CDR3 is CSVDGGRAYEQFF. In nucleotides, the CDR3 is TGCAGCGTCGATGGCGGGCGGGCGTATGAGCAGTTCTTC. V gene TRBV29-1 combines with J gene TRBJ2-1, with TRBD2 as a possible D gene (5 bases). The V and J ends lost 6 bases and 8 bases respectively, with 17 bases between them. CDR3 length: 13 residues. Germline V CDR1 and CDR2: SQVTM, ANQGSEA.